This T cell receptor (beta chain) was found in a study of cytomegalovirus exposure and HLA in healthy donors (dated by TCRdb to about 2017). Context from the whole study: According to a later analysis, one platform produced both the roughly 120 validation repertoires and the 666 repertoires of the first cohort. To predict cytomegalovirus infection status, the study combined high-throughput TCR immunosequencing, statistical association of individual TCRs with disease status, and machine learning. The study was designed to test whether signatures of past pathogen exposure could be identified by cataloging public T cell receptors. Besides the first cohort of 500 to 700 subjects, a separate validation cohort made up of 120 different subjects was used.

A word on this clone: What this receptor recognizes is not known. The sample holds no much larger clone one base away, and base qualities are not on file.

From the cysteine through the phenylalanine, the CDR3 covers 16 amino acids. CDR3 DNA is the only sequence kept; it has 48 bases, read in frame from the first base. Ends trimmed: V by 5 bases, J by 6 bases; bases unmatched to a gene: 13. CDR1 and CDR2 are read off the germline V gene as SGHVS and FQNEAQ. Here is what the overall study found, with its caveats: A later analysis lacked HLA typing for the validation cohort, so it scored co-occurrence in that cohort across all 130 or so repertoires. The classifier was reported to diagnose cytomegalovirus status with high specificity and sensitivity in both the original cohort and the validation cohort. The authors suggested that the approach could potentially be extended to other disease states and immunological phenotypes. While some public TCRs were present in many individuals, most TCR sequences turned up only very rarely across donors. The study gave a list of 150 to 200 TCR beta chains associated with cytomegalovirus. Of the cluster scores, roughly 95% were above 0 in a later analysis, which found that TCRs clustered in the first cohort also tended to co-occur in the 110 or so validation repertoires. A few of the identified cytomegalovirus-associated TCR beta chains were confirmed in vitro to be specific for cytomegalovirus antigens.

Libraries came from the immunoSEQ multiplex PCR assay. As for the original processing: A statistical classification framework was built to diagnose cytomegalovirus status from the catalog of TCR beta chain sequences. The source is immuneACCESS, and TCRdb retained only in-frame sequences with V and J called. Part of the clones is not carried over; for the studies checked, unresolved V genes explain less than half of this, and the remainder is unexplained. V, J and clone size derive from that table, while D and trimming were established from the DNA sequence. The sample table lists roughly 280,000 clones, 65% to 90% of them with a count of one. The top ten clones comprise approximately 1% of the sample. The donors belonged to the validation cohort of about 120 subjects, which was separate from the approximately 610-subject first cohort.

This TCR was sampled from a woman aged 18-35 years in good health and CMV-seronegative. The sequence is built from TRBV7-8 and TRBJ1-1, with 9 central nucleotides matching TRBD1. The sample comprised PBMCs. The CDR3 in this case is CASSVTRDRAGPEAFF. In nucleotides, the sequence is TGTGCCAGCAGCGTAACCCGGGACAGGGCCGGACCTGAAGCTTTCTTT.